This TCR beta chain was identified during a study of cytomegalovirus exposure and HLA in healthy donors. The method was immunoSEQ multiplex PCR; TCRdb's version includes in-frame clones alone and lacks a portion of them. In the table there are roughly 260,000 clones, roughly 90% of which are singletons. The material sequenced was PBMCs. This clonotype was sampled from a woman younger than 30 in good health and CMV-seronegative.

CDR3 sequence reads: CASRNAPHYGQGRDNEQFF. The DNA for the CDR3 is TGTGCCAGCAGAAACGCCCCCCACTACGGACAGGGGAGGGACAATGAGCAGTTCTTC. The chain is built from TRBV2 and TRBJ2-1, with TRBD1 matching 9 bases. CDR3 length: 19 residues. Germline assignment: CDR1 SNHLY and CDR2 FYNNEI. V lost 6 bases, J lost 5 bases, and 20 bases stayed unmatched.